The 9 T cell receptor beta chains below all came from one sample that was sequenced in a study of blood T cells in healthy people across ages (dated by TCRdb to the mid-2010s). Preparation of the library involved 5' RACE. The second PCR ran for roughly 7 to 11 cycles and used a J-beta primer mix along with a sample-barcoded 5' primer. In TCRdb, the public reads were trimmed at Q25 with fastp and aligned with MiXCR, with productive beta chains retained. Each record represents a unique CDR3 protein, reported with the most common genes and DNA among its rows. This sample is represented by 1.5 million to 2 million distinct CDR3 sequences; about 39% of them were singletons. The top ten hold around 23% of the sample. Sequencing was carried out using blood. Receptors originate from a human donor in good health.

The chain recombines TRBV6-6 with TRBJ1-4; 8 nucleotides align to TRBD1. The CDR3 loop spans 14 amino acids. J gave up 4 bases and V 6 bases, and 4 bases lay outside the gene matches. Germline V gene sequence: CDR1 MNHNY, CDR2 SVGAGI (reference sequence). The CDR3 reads CASRMGQVNEKLFF. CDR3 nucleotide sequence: TGTGCCAGCAGAATGGGACAGGTTAATGAAAAACTGTTTTTT.

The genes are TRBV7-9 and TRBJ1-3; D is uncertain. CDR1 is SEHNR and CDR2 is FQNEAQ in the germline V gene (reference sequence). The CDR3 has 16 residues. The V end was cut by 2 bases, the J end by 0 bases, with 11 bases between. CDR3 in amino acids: CASSLRRPTSGNTIYF. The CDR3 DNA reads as TGTGCCAGCAGCTTACGCAGGCCCACCTCTGGAAACACCATATATTTT.

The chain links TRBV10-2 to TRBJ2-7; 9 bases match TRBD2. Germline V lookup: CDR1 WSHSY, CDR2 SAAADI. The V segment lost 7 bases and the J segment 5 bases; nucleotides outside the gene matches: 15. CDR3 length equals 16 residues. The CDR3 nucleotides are TGCGCCAGCATACGAGACCGGGGTAGCGGGGGCCACGAGCAGTACTTC. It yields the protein CASIRDRGSGGHEQYF.

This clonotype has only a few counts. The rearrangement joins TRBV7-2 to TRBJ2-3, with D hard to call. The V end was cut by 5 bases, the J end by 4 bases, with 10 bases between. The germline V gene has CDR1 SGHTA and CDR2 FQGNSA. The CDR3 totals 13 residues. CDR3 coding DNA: TGTGCCAGCAGCCCCAACCCGGCAGATACGCAGTATTTT. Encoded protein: CASSPNPADTQYF.

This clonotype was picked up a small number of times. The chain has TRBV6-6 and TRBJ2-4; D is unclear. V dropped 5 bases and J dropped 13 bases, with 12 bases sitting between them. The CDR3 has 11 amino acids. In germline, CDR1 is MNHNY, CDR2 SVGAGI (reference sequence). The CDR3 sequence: CASSHYNEQYF. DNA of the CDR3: TGTGCCAGCAGTCACTACAATGAGCAGTACTTC.

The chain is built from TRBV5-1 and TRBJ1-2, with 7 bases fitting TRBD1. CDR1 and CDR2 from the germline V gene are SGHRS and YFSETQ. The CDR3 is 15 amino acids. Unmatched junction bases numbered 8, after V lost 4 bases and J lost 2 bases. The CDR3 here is CASSPGTEINYGYTF. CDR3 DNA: TGCGCCAGCAGCCCCGGGACAGAAATAAACTATGGCTACACCTTC. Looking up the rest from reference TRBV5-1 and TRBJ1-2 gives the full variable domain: KAGVTQTPRYLIKTRGQQVTLSCSPISGHRSVSWYQQTPGQGLQFLFEYFSETQRNKGNFPGRFSGRQFSNSRSEMNVSTLELGDSALYLCASSPGTEINYGYTFGSGTRLTVV.

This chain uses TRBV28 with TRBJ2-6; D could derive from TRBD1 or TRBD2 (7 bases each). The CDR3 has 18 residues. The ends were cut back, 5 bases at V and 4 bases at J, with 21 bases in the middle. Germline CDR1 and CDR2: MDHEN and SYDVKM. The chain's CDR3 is CASSPQQGRVPGANVLTF. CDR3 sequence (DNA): TGTGCCAGCAGTCCGCAACAGGGGAGGGTGCCCGGGGCCAACGTCCTGACTTTC.

This chain's CDR3 is CASSQAPGYETQYF. The CDR3 nucleotides read TGCGCCAGCAGCCAAGCTCCGGGTTATGAGACCCAGTACTTC. This chain connects TRBV4-1 to TRBJ2-5; D gene uncertain. The V end was cut by 1 base, the J end by 5 bases, with 11 bases between. This CDR3 has 14 amino acids. Germline V gene sequence: CDR1 MGHRA, CDR2 YSYEKL.

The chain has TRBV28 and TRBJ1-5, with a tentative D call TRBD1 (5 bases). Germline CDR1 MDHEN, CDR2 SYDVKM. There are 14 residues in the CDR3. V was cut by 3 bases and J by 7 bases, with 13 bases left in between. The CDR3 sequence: CASSFGDPGQPQHF. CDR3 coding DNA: TGTGCCAGCAGTTTCGGGGACCCGGGGCAGCCCCAGCATTTT.